A single sample gave rise to the 19 T cell receptor beta chains below, sequenced in a study of early T cells in non-severe SARS-CoV-2 infection. Each CDR3 protein is one row after TCRdb ran MiXCR on the 5' RACE reads. In the table there are about 60,000 distinct CDR3 sequences, about 5.6% of which are singletons. The specimen sequenced was whole blood. These receptors originate from an adult who was a healthcare worker with PCR-confirmed SARS-CoV-2 infection or an uninfected control (not recorded which).

This clonotype has more than one count but fewer than ten. The chain combines TRBV27 with TRBJ2-1; the match to TRBD2 covers 9 bases. Germline values: CDR1 MNHEY, CDR2 SMNVEV (reference sequence). The CDR3 loop spans 13 amino acids. Trimming took 4 bases from V and 8 from J; bases not matched to a gene: 3. CDR3 protein: CASSYGTSYEQFF. The CDR3 nucleotides are TGTGCCAGCAGTTACGGGACTAGCTATGAGCAGTTCTTC.

This clonotype was seen more than once but under ten times. The rearrangement joins TRBV20-1 to TRBJ2-7; D gene uncertain. The CDR3 loop spans 15 amino acids. The germline V gene has CDR1 DFQATT and CDR2 SNEGSKA (reference sequence). The V end lost 3 bases, the J end lost 0 bases, and 15 bases lay between the germline ends. The CDR3 loop is CSASHPGRSSYEQYF. The CDR3 region has the DNA TGCAGTGCTAGCCACCCTGGACGGAGCTCCTACGAGCAGTACTTC.

The table lists this clonotype with many counts. J is TRBJ2-3 and V is TRBV27, with 7 bases identical to TRBD2. The CDR3 is 14 residues long. CDR1 is MNHEY, CDR2 SMNVEV, per germline (reference sequence). Trimming at V came to 4 bases and at J to 1 base, leaving 2 bases not matched to a gene. The DNA for the CDR3 is TGTGCCAGCAGTTCGCTAGCGGGCACAGATACGCAGTATTTT. It yields the protein CASSSLAGTDTQYF.

This clonotype came up many times. V gene TRBV9 combines with J gene TRBJ2-6; 7 bases map to TRBD1. The CDR3 is 18 amino acids. The germline V gene has CDR1 SGDLS and CDR2 YYNGEE. The V and J ends lost 3 bases and 0 bases, in that order; junction bases with no gene match: 9. CDR3 nucleotide sequence: TGTGCCAGCAGCGGGCGACAGGGCGTAGACTCTGGGGCCAACGTCCTGACTTTC. Translating gives CASSGRQGVDSGANVLTF. The variable domain in full, completed from reference TRBV9 and TRBJ2-6, reads DSGVTQTPKHLITATGQRVTLRCSPRSGDLSVYWYQQSLDQGLQFLIQYYNGEERAKGNILERFSAQQFPDLHSELNLSSLELGDSALYFCASSGRQGVDSGANVLTFGAGSRLTVL.

The chain carries TRBV18 and TRBJ1-1, with D uncertain. Trimming cost V 8 bases and J 5 bases, with 15 bases left between them. This CDR3 has 13 residues. CDR1 KGHSH and CDR2 LQKENI come from the germline V gene. The CDR3 DNA sequence: TGTGCCAGCGCGCAAAACGTAGGGACTGAAGCTTTCTTT. Translation: CASAQNVGTEAFF.

This clonotype was seen repeatedly, ten times or more. The chain links TRBV29-1 to TRBJ2-7; either TRBD1 or TRBD2 may fit D (6 bases each). The CDR3 contains 14 residues. V was cut by 6 bases and J by 4 bases, with 19 bases left in between. Germline CDR1 and CDR2: SQVTM and ANQGSEA. CDR3 protein: CSVNRGTGPYEQYF. The CDR3 region has the DNA TGCAGCGTAAATAGGGGGACTGGGCCTTACGAGCAGTACTTC.

This clonotype was observed at least ten times. J is TRBJ1-4 and V is TRBV9; the D gene is possibly TRBD1 (5 bases). From germline, CDR1 is SGDLS and CDR2 YYNGEE. V lost 3 bases, J lost 3 bases, and 9 bases lay in between. The CDR3 loop spans 14 amino acids. The CDR3 DNA sequence: TGTGCCAGCAGCGGTAGACAGCCTAATGAAAAACTGTTTTTT. It specifies CASSGRQPNEKLFF. Looking up the rest from reference TRBV9 and TRBJ1-4 gives the full variable domain: DSGVTQTPKHLITATGQRVTLRCSPRSGDLSVYWYQQSLDQGLQFLIQYYNGEERAKGNILERFSAQQFPDLHSELNLSSLELGDSALYFCASSGRQPNEKLFFGSGTQLSVL.

The chain recombines TRBV11-2 with TRBJ2-5; D uncertain. The CDR3 covers 12 residues. With 0 bases removed from V and 5 bases from J, the gap between germline ends came to 4 bases. Germline CDR1 is SGHAT and CDR2 is FQNNGV. Here the CDR3 DNA reads TGTGCCAGCAGCTTAGAATGGGAGACCCAGTACTTC. It yields the protein CASSLEWETQYF.

This clonotype occurred many times. V and J are TRBV20-1 and TRBJ2-7; D call uncertain. Germline V gene lookup returns CDR1 DFQATT and CDR2 SNEGSKA (reference sequence). CDR3 length: 16 residues. Trimming removed 5 bases from V and 2 bases from J, with 22 bases in between. The CDR3 sequence is CSAYPLLGGRTYEQYF. The CDR3 DNA is TGCAGTGCTTACCCCCTTCTGGGCGGCCGAACCTACGAGCAGTACTTC.

This chain uses TRBV3-1 with TRBJ2-5; 8 nucleotides agree with TRBD1. This CDR3 is built from 16 residues. Trimming took 0 bases from V and 6 from J; bases not matched to a gene: 9. Germline V gene lookup returns CDR1 LGHDT and CDR2 YNNKEL (reference sequence). The CDR3 DNA reads as TGTGCCAGCAGCCAAGATGCAGGGGGCTACGGAAAGACCCAGTACTTC. The encoded protein is CASSQDAGGYGKTQYF.

This clonotype has only a few counts. This rearrangement joins TRBV12-5 to TRBJ1-2, with TRBD1 matching over 10 bases. This CDR3 contains 17 residues. Trimming took 2 bases from V and 5 from J; bases not matched to a gene: 11. In germline, CDR1 is LGHNT, CDR2 FRNRAP. This CDR3 is CASGLMLTGGVGYGYTF. In DNA, the CDR3 is TGTGCTAGTGGTTTGATGTTGACAGGGGGCGTTGGATATGGCTACACCTTC.

In this sample, this clonotype turned up many times. The rearrangement uses TRBV20-1 and TRBJ2-3; 7 bases are a match to TRBD2. CDR3 length: 15 residues. The germline V gene has CDR1 DFQATT and CDR2 SNEGSKA (reference sequence). V trimming: 3 bases; J trimming: 2 bases; junction bases outside the gene matches: 8. The CDR3 reads CSASPTSGNTDTQYF. The CDR3 DNA follows: TGCAGTGCTAGCCCGACCAGCGGGAACACAGATACGCAGTATTTT.

J is TRBJ2-2 and V is TRBV3-1, with TRBD2 matching over 8 bases. This CDR3 spans 15 amino acids. The germline CDR1 and CDR2 sequences are LGHDT and YNNKEL (reference sequence). Germline trimming cut 3 bases from V and 3 bases from J; bases unmatched to any gene: 3. The CDR3 is CASSQVAGYTGELFF. CDR3 DNA: TGTGCCAGCAGCCAGGTAGCGGGGTACACCGGGGAGCTGTTTTTT.

This clonotype was counted at least ten times. This rearrangement joins TRBV29-1 to TRBJ1-1; tentatively, D is TRBD1 (5 bases). Germline V gene data show CDR1 as SQVTM and CDR2 as ANQGSEA. Trimming shortened V by 1 base and J by 6 bases, and 15 bases separated the two germline ends. The CDR3 totals 14 residues. CDR3 residues: CSVEGQRRGAEAFF. CDR3 sequence (DNA): TGCAGCGTTGAAGGACAGAGGAGGGGCGCTGAAGCTTTCTTT.

This clonotype was counted ten times or more. V is TRBV7-9 and J is TRBJ1-1; perhaps TRBD1 as D (6 bases). Per germline, CDR1 SEHNR and CDR2 FQNEAQ (reference sequence). Trimming took 1 base from V and 3 from J, leaving 6 bases between them. There are 13 residues in the CDR3. The CDR3 here is CASSLEGDTEAFF. In DNA, the CDR3 is TGTGCCAGCAGCTTAGAGGGGGACACTGAAGCTTTCTTT. Looking up the rest from reference TRBV7-9 and TRBJ1-1 gives the full variable domain: DTGVSQNPRHKITKRGQNVTFRCDPISEHNRLYWYRQTLGQGPEFLTYFQNEAQLEKSRLLSDRFSAERPKGSFSTLEIQRTEQGDSAMYLCASSLEGDTEAFFGQGTRLTVV.

This clonotype occurred many times. The J gene is TRBJ2-2, the V gene TRBV20-1; 13 bases map to TRBD2. Germline V gene sequence: CDR1 DFQATT, CDR2 SNEGSKA (reference sequence). V dropped 5 bases and J dropped 7; count of bases not matched to a gene: 4. This CDR3 has 14 amino acids. CDR3 residues: CSAPGLAGDGELFF. The CDR3 DNA sequence: TGCAGTGCTCCAGGACTAGCGGGGGACGGGGAGCTGTTTTTT.

The chain combines TRBV4-2 with TRBJ1-2; TRBD1 agrees at 7 bases. The germline gives CDR1 LGHNA, CDR2 YNFKEQ. V lost 1 base and J lost 6; bases outside the gene matches: 8. CDR3 length: 15 amino acids. The CDR3 region has the DNA TGTGCCAGCAGCCAAGCCCGACAGGGTGCGGATGGCTACACCTTC. This sequence encodes CASSQARQGADGYTF.

This clonotype was recorded a few times. CDR3 DNA sequence: TGTGCCAGCAGTCCCTACCACAGGGGGCGTAAGGAGACCCAGTACTTC. This sequence encodes CASSPYHRGRKETQYF. The genes are TRBV12-3 or TRBV12-4 and TRBJ2-5, with 9 bases identical to TRBD1. V shed 5 bases, J shed 5 bases, and the junction held 12 bases outside the gene matches. The CDR3 loop spans 16 amino acids.

V gene TRBV12-3 or TRBV12-4 combines with J gene TRBJ1-2; 8 positions match TRBD1. V was clipped by 5 bases and J by 4 bases; unmatched bases: 6. This CDR3 has 14 residues. The CDR3 DNA reads TGTGCCAGCAGTACCGCCGGGACAGGCTATGGCTACACCTTC. This sequence encodes CASSTAGTGYGYTF.